This T cell receptor (beta chain) was retrieved from a study of T cells in Graves' hyperthyroidism and ophthalmopathy. The table lists this clonotype with many counts. RNA transcripts served as the template for amplifying TCR beta CDR3 regions. HTBI primers were the set used in a first-round RT-PCR of the TCR CDR3. TCRdb used MiXCR to reprocess the multiplex PCR reads, holding one entry per CDR3 protein. The sample has 250,000 to 300,000 distinct CDR3 sequences, about 13% seen once; the top ten hold roughly 7.9%. This TCR derives from a woman aged 40 to 50 with Graves' hyperthyroidism. Sample: blood.

As DNA, the CDR3 is TGTGCCAGCAGCCAAGGGGAGCGGGAGATGAGAGAGACCCAGTACTTC. It codes for CASSQGEREMRETQYF. The V call is TRBV5-5, the J call TRBJ2-5; 8 positions match TRBD2. CDR1 and CDR2 (germline): SGHKS, YYEKEE (reference sequence). V shed 4 bases and J 4 bases; nucleotides not matched to a gene: 12. The CDR3 runs to 16 residues.